The T cell receptor (beta chain) under discussion was sequenced for a study of cytomegalovirus exposure and HLA in healthy donors. Both 60 Vbeta primers and 13 Jbeta primers went into the PCR. Measured with immunoSEQ multiplex PCR; TCRdb has only the in-frame clones, and not every one. The data show around 190,000 clones, roughly 74% seen once. The CDR3 has 12 residues. CDR1 is SNHLY and CDR2 is FYNNEI in the germline V gene. The chain employs TRBV2 and TRBJ2-5, with D uncertain. The J call may be faulty, since TRBJ2-7 better matches the DNA end. This sequence originates from a woman aged 30 to 39 in good health and CMV-seropositive. Sequencing used PBMCs. CDR3 DNA: TGTGCCAGCAGCTTTAGCTCCTACGAGCAGTACTTC. This sequence encodes CASSFSSYEQYF.